The clone carrying this T cell receptor (beta chain) has a count of ten or more. Its antigen is as yet unknown. The record originates from a study of neurological immune-mediated disorders. As for the study in general: The 35 or so patients with multiple sclerosis comprised some 31 relapsing-remitting cases and 3 secondary progressive cases.

The CDR3 is 15 residues long. Germline trimming cut 6 bases from V and 4 bases from J; bases unmatched to any gene: 3. Study-level points and caveats: On phylogenetic grouping, the repertoires of 18 of 34 multiple sclerosis patients fell within one related-CDR3 cluster, constituting a possible signature.

The making of cDNA relied on 5'RACE with 10-nucleotide random UMIs. Via MiXCR, TCRdb re-called the 5' RACE reads, giving one row per CDR3 protein. The table records roughly 25,000 distinct CDR3 sequences, roughly 2.7% of them present only once. Sequenced sample: PBMCs. This chain uses TRBV12-3 or TRBV12-4 with TRBJ2-1, with 13 bases lining up with TRBD2. The sequence was obtained from a woman in her 50s with multiple sclerosis. The CDR3 nucleotides read TGTGCCAGCAGCCAGGGACTAGCGGGATACAATGAGCAGTTCTTC. Amino acids: CASSQGLAGYNEQFF.